The rows below give T cell receptor beta chains drawn from one sample of a study of CD8 T cells in ankylosing spondylitis. TCRdb re-called the 5' RACE reads through MiXCR, storing one row per CDR3 protein. The repertoire holds 300,000 to 400,000 distinct CDR3 sequences, roughly 22% seen once, with under 15% in the top ten. Sequencing was performed on blood, either unsorted or a sorted T cell fraction (not recorded which). Receptors originate from a male donor with ankylosing spondylitis or in good health (not recorded which). Both conserved end residues are part of each CDR3. Each record gives: V gene, clone size, J gene, CDR3 length, CDR3 protein. The listing skips clone size in some rows; elsewhere it reads once, few, many or a size class.

v_gene: TRBV9; abundance: few; j_gene: TRBJ1-2; len: 15; CDR3aa: CASSVEGPTYYGYTF
v_gene: TRBV12-3/TRBV12-4; abundance: -; j_gene: TRBJ1-1; len: 13; CDR3aa: CASSPPSGGEAFF
v_gene: TRBV7-9; abundance: -; j_gene: TRBJ2-7; len: 13; CDR3aa: CASSPVGGGEQYF
v_gene: TRBV12-3/TRBV12-4; abundance: few; j_gene: TRBJ2-7; len: 15; CDR3aa: CASMAWQGPSYEQYF
v_gene: TRBV15; abundance: -; j_gene: TRBJ2-1; len: 16; CDR3aa: CATSRDAGGPYNEQFF
v_gene: TRBV2; abundance: few; j_gene: TRBJ2-7; len: 15; CDR3aa: CASSEEGQGPYEQYF
v_gene: TRBV12-5; abundance: -; j_gene: TRBJ2-2; len: 14; CDR3aa: CASGLGGRTGELFF
v_gene: TRBV12-3/TRBV12-4; abundance: few; j_gene: TRBJ1-4; len: 11; CDR3aa: CASTPGEKLFF
v_gene: TRBV7-9; abundance: -; j_gene: TRBJ1-2; len: 14; CDR3aa: CASSLVGADYGYTF
v_gene: TRBV30; abundance: few; j_gene: TRBJ2-7; len: 12; CDR3aa: CAWSGQSYEQYF
v_gene: TRBV3-1; abundance: few; j_gene: TRBJ2-7; len: 13; CDR3aa: CASTQSPSYEQYF
v_gene: TRBV6-1; abundance: -; j_gene: TRBJ1-1; len: 13; CDR3aa: CASSEASVTEAFF
v_gene: TRBV2; abundance: few; j_gene: TRBJ2-2; len: 11; CDR3aa: CASSAYGELFF
v_gene: TRBV12-3/TRBV12-4; abundance: -; j_gene: TRBJ1-1; len: 13; CDR3aa: CASSSDINTEAFF
v_gene: TRBV20-1; abundance: few; j_gene: TRBJ2-2; len: 13; CDR3aa: CSARHPRTGELFF
v_gene: TRBV28; abundance: -; j_gene: TRBJ1-2; len: 16; CDR3aa: CASRPRTDGIKDGYTF